These T cell receptor beta chains were read from a single sample in a study of blood T cell repertoires in COVID-19. The protocol was immunoSEQ multiplex PCR, while the TCRdb copy is restricted to in-frame clones and leaves out a portion. The sample includes 470,000 or so clones, 87% seen only once; the top ten take roughly 1.9%. Sequenced: PBMCs or T cells enriched from blood (not recorded which). These receptors came from a young woman with acute COVID-19. Each CDR3 is given with its conserved first and last residue. Each record gives: D gene, V gene, clone size, J gene, CDR3 DNA, CDR3 protein. The D gene is left open where the match is weak. Clone sizes are given selectively: once, few, many, or a class where the clone is expanded.

>-|TRBV7-9|-|TRBJ1-4
TGTGCCAGCACCAGGGAGGCCGGCAATGAAAAACTGTTTTTT
CASTREAGNEKLFF
>-|TRBV20-1|many|TRBJ2-1
TGCAGTGCTGGACAGAGCAATGAGCAGTTCTTC
CSAGQSNEQFF
>-|TRBV29-1|-|TRBJ1-1
TGCAGCGGCAGGCGAGGACATACGAACACTGAAGCTTTCTTT
CSGRRGHTNTEAFF
>TRBD1|TRBV19|once|TRBJ2-3
TGTGCCAGTAGGCCGGGACAGGAGAACACAGATACGCAGTATTTT
CASRPGQENTDTQYF
>-|TRBV9|-|TRBJ2-1
TGTGCCAGCAGCGTAATGGAAGCGAGCGATGAGCAGTTCTTC
CASSVMEASDEQFF
>-|TRBV3-1/TRBV3-2|once|TRBJ2-7
TGTGCCAGCAGCTGGACAAGTCCAAACTACGAGCAGTACTTC
CASSWTSPNYEQYF
>-|TRBV5-1|once|TRBJ2-1
TGCGCCAGCAGCTTGGGACAGGACTCCTACAATGAGCAGTTCTTC
CASSLGQDSYNEQFF
>-|TRBV9|-|TRBJ2-6
TGTGCCAGCAGCGTAGAAAGCGACGTTTCTGGGGCCAACGTCCTGACTTTC
CASSVESDVSGANVLTF
>-|TRBV11-2|-|TRBJ1-6
TGTGCCAGCAGCTTAGTCCTGGGACTTCGGCCCTATAATTCACCCCTCCACTTT
CASSLVLGLRPYNSPLHF
>-|TRBV3-1/TRBV3-2|-|TRBJ1-1
TGTGCCAGCAGCCAACTTCTTTGGGGGGGGAGGGATAAAGCTTTCTTT
CASSQLLWGGRDKAFF
>TRBD1|TRBV5-1|-|TRBJ1-1
TGCGCCAGCAGCTTGATTGGACAGGGCACTGAAGCTTTCTTT
CASSLIGQGTEAFF
>-|TRBV9|-|TRBJ2-3
TGTGCCAGCAGCGTAGACGGGACAATCACAGATACGCAGTATTTT
CASSVDGTITDTQYF
>TRBD1|TRBV27|-|TRBJ1-6
TGTGCCAGCAGTTTGTATTCGGGACAGGGAAGGGCACCCCTCCACTTT
CASSLYSGQGRAPLHF
>TRBD1|TRBV6-5|-|TRBJ1-1
TGTGCCAGCAGCCCCACAGGGACAGCCGGGACTGAAGCTTTCTTT
CASSPTGTAGTEAFF
>TRBD1|TRBV3-1/TRBV3-2|-|TRBJ2-7
TGTGCCAGCCAGAAATTGGGACAGGGCCCCTACGAGCAGTACTTC
CASQKLGQGPYEQYF
>TRBD1|TRBV7-9|-|TRBJ2-7
TGTGCCAGCAGCTTATATATCGGGACAGCCTCCTACGAGCAGTACTTC
CASSLYIGTASYEQYF
>TRBD2|TRBV11-2|once|TRBJ2-1
TGTGCCAGCAGCCCGCCGGGGGGAGGCGGGGGGCCCCATGAGCAGTTCTTC
CASSPPGGGGGPHEQFF
>TRBD1|TRBV6-5|once|TRBJ1-2
TGTGCCAGCAGACACAGGGGGAGAGGGTATGGCTACACCTTC
CASRHRGRGYGYTF
>TRBD1|TRBV12-3/TRBV12-4|-|TRBJ1-2
TGTGCCAGCAGGCGGACAGGGTATGGCTACACCTTC
CASRRTGYGYTF
>TRBD1|TRBV19|-|TRBJ1-1
TGTGCCAGTAGAATCCTGGACAGGGCGGAGGCTGAAGCTTTCTTT
CASRILDRAEAEAFF
>-|TRBV10-3|-|TRBJ1-3
TGTGCCAACCAGGGAAGTGGAAACACCATATATTTT
CANQGSGNTIYF
>-|TRBV12-3/TRBV12-4|few|TRBJ2-7
TGTGCCAGCATTCTTTTTCCCGTCTACGAGCAGTACTTC
CASILFPVYEQYF
>-|TRBV5-3|once|TRBJ1-1
TGTGCCAGAAGGAGGACTGACACTGAAGCTTTCTTT
CARRRTDTEAFF
>TRBD1|TRBV9|-|TRBJ1-2
TGTGCCAGCAGCGTAACAGGGGCGAGAGGCTACACCTTC
CASSVTGARGYTF
>-|TRBV6-5|-|TRBJ1-5
TGTGCCAGCAGTTCTCCCAGGAACCGTAATCAGCCCCAGCATTTT
CASSSPRNRNQPQHF
>TRBD1|TRBV10-3|-|TRBJ2-2
TGTGCCATCAGTGAGAGGACAGGTCGAAACACCGGGGAGCTGTTTTTT
CAISERTGRNTGELFF
>-|TRBV28|once|TRBJ2-1
TGTGCCAGCAGCTCGGAGGGTGAGCAGTTCTTC
CASSSEGEQFF
>TRBD2|TRBV18|-|TRBJ2-5
TGTGCCAGCTCACCCGCTAAGGGGAGACTAGCGGTTGGGGAGACCCAGTACTTC
CASSPAKGRLAVGETQYF
>TRBD1|TRBV6-5|-|TRBJ1-2
TGTGCCAGCAGTTCGCAGGGGGCGCCCGGCTACACCTTC
CASSSQGAPGYTF
>-|TRBV6-6|-|TRBJ2-7
TGTGCCAGCAGCCTTGGGACTTTCAACTACGAGCAGTACTTC
CASSLGTFNYEQYF
>-|TRBV3-1/TRBV3-2|-|TRBJ2-7
TGTGCCAGCAGCCACGGGGGGCCCTACGAGCAGTACTTC
CASSHGGPYEQYF
>-|TRBV11-2|-|TRBJ2-7
TGTGCCAGCAGCGCCTGGTGGGAGCGGGGTCAGGGGGAGCAGTACTTC
CASSAWWERGQGEQYF
>-|TRBV6-5|-|TRBJ1-5
TGTGCCAGCAATCTCTGGTCCTATAGCAATCAGCCCCAGCATTTT
CASNLWSYSNQPQHF
>-|TRBV7-5|-|TRBJ1-3
TGTGCCAGAAGCTTATCCGAGGAGGGGGCAGGAAACACCATATATTTT
CARSLSEEGAGNTIYF
>-|TRBV12-3/TRBV12-4|-|TRBJ2-3
TGTGCCAGCAGACCCGAGTGGGATACGCAGTATTTT
CASRPEWDTQYF
>TRBD1|TRBV29-1|-|TRBJ1-5
TGCAGCGTGGGGACAGGGGGCCTGTGGTCGCATCAGCCCCAGCATTTT
CSVGTGGLWSHQPQHF
>TRBD1|TRBV5-1|-|TRBJ1-4
TGCGCCAGCAGCTTTAATTTGGGACAGGGTGGCGAAAAACTGTTTTTT
CASSFNLGQGGEKLFF
>TRBD1|TRBV4-3|few|TRBJ2-7
TGCGCCAGCAGCCAGACCGGGACAGAGGTCCACGAGCAGTACTTC
CASSQTGTEVHEQYF
>-|TRBV5-1|-|TRBJ2-5
TGCGCCAGCAGCCGGACAGAAAGGAACCGGGAGACCCAGTACTTC
CASSRTERNRETQYF
>TRBD2|TRBV7-9|-|TRBJ2-5
TGTGCCAGCCAAGGGACTAGCGGCCTGGGGACCCAGTACTTC
CASQGTSGLGTQYF
>-|TRBV25-1|-|TRBJ2-5
TGTGCCAGCAGTGAACAGGGGACGGAAGAGACCCAGTACTTC
CASSEQGTEETQYF
>-|TRBV7-3|once|TRBJ2-2
TGTGCCAGCGGCGGGGCGAACACCGGGGAGCTGTTTTTT
CASGGANTGELFF
>-|TRBV28|-|TRBJ2-7
TGTGCCAGCAATCGTGTAAACAGTAGCTCCTACGAGCAGTACTTC
CASNRVNSSSYEQYF
>-|TRBV30|-|TRBJ1-3
TGTGCCTGGAGTGTACTAGGTCCCGCTCGAGGAAACACCATATATTTT
CAWSVLGPARGNTIYF
>-|TRBV7-2|-|TRBJ1-1
TGTGCCAGCAGCTTAATATCAGGAGCTTTCTTT
CASSLISGAFF
>TRBD2|TRBV5-1|once|TRBJ2-7
TGCGCCAGCAGCCCGATGGGGGAGGGTTACGAGCAGTACTTC
CASSPMGEGYEQYF
>TRBD2|TRBV3-1/TRBV3-2|-|TRBJ2-1
TGTGCCAGCAGGCTGACAACCGGGACAGGGAGTACTAGCGGGAGGAATGAGCAGTTCTTC
CASRLTTGTGSTSGRNEQFF
>TRBD2|TRBV6-6|-|TRBJ2-2
TGTGCCAGCAGTGGACTAGCGGGGGTGTCCGGGGAGCTGTTTTTT
CASSGLAGVSGELFF
>-|TRBV29-1|-|TRBJ2-4
TGCAGCGTTGAAGCGGGAGTGTCCAAAAACATTCAGTACTTC
CSVEAGVSKNIQYF
>TRBD2|TRBV14|-|TRBJ2-1
TGTGCCAGCAGTAAACCGGGACTAGCGCCTTGGGAGCAGTTCTTC
CASSKPGLAPWEQFF
>TRBD1|TRBV18|few|TRBJ1-4
TGTGCCAGCTCACCTCCACAGGGGTCAAGAATTTTT
CASSPPQGSRIF
>-|TRBV9|-|TRBJ2-2
TGTGCCAGCAAGGGGACTAACACCGGGGAGCTGTTTTTT
CASKGTNTGELFF
>TRBD1|TRBV29-1|-|TRBJ2-1
TGCAGCGTCGGGACTCAGGGGGCATACAATGAGCAGTTCTTC
CSVGTQGAYNEQFF